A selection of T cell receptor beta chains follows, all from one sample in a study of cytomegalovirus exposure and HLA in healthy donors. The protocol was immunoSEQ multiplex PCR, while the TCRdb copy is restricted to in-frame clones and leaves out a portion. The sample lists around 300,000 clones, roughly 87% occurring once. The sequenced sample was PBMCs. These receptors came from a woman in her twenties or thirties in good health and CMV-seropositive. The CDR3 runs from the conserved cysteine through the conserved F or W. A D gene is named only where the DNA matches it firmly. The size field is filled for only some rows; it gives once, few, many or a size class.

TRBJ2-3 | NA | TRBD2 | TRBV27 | CASSFGASGGYTDTQYF | TGTGCCAGCAGTTTTGGGGCTAGCGGGGGGTACACAGATACGCAGTATTTT
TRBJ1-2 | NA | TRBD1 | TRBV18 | CASSTGGDGLYGYTF | TGTGCCAGCTCGACAGGGGGGGACGGCCTCTATGGCTACACCTTC
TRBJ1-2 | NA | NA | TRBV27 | CASRSGDLGGYTF | TGTGCCAGCAGATCAGGGGACCTGGGTGGCTACACCTTC
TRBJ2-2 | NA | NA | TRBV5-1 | CASSADLTRGELFF | TGCGCCAGCAGCGCCGACTTAACCCGCGGGGAGCTGTTTTTT
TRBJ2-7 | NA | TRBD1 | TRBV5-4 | CASSTDRGEQYF | TGTGCCAGCAGCACAGACAGGGGCGAGCAGTACTTC
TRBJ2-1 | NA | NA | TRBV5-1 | CASSNYGAPGRASEQFF | TGCGCCAGCAGCAACTATGGCGCCCCCGGCCGCGCAAGTGAGCAGTTCTTC
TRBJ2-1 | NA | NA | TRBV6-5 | CASSRLGEQFF | TGTGCCAGCAGTCGACTCGGTGAGCAGTTCTTC
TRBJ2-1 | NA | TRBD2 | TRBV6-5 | CASSGTSGINEQFF | TGTGCCAGCAGCGGGACTAGCGGGATCAATGAGCAGTTCTTC
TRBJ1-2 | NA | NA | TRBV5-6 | CASSLEPGAGYTF | TGTGCCAGCAGCTTGGAACCAGGTGCGGGCTACACCTTC
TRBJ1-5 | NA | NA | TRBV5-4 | CASSYAGFSNQPQHF | TGTGCCAGCAGTTACGCAGGGTTTAGCAATCAGCCCCAGCATTTT
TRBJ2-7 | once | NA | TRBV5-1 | CASSLAPDIYEQYF | TGCGCCAGCAGCTTGGCCCCGGATATCTACGAGCAGTACTTC
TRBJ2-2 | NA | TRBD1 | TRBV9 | CASSVVSGTANTGELFF | TGTGCCAGCAGCGTAGTCTCCGGGACAGCGAACACCGGGGAGCTGTTTTTT
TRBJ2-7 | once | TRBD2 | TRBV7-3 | CASSLQTSGIGEQYF | TGTGCCAGCAGCTTACAGACTAGCGGGATAGGCGAGCAGTACTTC
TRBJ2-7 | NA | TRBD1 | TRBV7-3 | CASSLTGVGEQYF | TGTGCCAGCAGCCTCACAGGGGTCGGGGAGCAGTACTTC
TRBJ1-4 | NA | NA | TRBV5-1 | CASSFQPATNEKLFF | TGCGCCAGCAGCTTTCAGCCTGCAACTAATGAAAAACTGTTTTTT
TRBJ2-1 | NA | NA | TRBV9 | CASSVVTRGEQFF | TGTGCCAGCAGCGTAGTGACAAGGGGCGAGCAGTTCTTC
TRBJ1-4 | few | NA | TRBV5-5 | CASSLATESLFF | TGTGCCAGCAGCTTGGCCACAGAATCGCTGTTTTTT
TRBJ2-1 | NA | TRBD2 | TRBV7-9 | CASSPLLSSGRGGEQFF | TGTGCCAGCAGCCCCCTCCTCTCTAGCGGGAGGGGAGGTGAGCAGTTCTTC
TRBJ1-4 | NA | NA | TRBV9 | CASSPPQNEKLFF | TGTGCCAGCAGCCCCCCCCAAAATGAAAAACTGTTTTTT
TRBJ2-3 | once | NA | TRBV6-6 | CASSYPIDTQYF | TGTGCCAGCAGCTACCCTATAGATACGCAGTATTTT
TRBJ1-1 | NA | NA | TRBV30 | CAWRGGPDTEAFF | TGTGCCTGGAGAGGGGGGCCGGACACTGAAGCTTTCTTT
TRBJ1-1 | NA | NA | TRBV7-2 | CASSLETGRTEAFF | TGTGCCAGCAGCTTAGAAACAGGGCGTACTGAAGCTTTCTTT
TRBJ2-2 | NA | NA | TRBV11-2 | CASSLDLGGVAELFF | TGTGCCAGCAGCTTAGATCTAGGAGGGGTCGCGGAGCTGTTTTTT
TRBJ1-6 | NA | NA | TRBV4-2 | CASSQDGRGINSPLHF | TGTGCCAGCAGCCAAGATGGTCGGGGGATTAATTCACCCCTCCACTTT
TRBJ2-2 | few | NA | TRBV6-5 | CASSPFAGELFF | TGTGCCAGCAGCCCCTTCGCCGGGGAGCTGTTTTTT
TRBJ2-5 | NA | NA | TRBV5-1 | CASSPRVDRYQETQYF | TGCGCCAGCAGCCCTAGGGTAGACAGGTACCAAGAGACCCAGTACTTC
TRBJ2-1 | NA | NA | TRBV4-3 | CASSQKMELATVGNEQFF | TGCGCCAGCAGCCAGAAAATGGAACTAGCCACGGTTGGCAATGAGCAGTTCTTC
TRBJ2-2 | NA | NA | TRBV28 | CASRAPPRPTTNTGELFF | TGTGCCAGCAGGGCCCCCCCCCGCCCCACTACGAACACCGGGGAGCTGTTTTTT